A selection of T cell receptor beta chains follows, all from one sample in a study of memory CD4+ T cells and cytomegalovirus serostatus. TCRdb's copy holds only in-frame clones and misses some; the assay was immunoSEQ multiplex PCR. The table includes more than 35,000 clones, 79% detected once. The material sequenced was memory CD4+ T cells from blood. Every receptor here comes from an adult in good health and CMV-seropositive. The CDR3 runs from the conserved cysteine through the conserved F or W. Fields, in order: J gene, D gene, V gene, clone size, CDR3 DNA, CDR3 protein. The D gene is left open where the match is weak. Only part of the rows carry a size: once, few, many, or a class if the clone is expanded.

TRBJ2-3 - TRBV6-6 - TGTGCCAGCAGTTACGCTATGGGGGCAAGCACAGATACGCAGTATTTT CASSYAMGASTDTQYF
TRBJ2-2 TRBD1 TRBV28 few TGTGCCAGCAGACAGGGGGGACAAACCGGGGAGCTGTTTTTT CASRQGGQTGELFF
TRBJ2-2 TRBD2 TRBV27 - TGTGCCAGCATGGAGTACCGGGGGGGGAACACCGGGGAGCTGTTTTTT CASMEYRGGNTGELFF
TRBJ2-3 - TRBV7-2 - TGTGCCAGCAGCTCGAGCACAGATACGCAGTATTTT CASSSSTDTQYF
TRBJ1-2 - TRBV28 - TGTGCCAGCAGTTTATTAAGGGGAGAGGTTTATGGCTACACCTTC CASSLLRGEVYGYTF
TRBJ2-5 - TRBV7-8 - TGTGCCAGCAGCTTCCCGGGGGTAGAGACCCAGTACTTC CASSFPGVETQYF
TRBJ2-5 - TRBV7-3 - TGTGCCAGCAGCTTATATCCCCAAGAGACCCAGTACTTC CASSLYPQETQYF
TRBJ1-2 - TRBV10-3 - TGTGCCATCAGTGAGGAGGGGACGAACTATGGCTACACCTTC CAISEEGTNYGYTF
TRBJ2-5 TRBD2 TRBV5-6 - TGTGCCAGCAGCTTTAGCGGGAGGCGGGACCAAGAGACCCAGTACTTC CASSFSGRRDQETQYF
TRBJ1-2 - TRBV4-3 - TGCGCCAGCAGCCAAGTTAGCTTCCTTGGGCACGACTATGGCTACACCTTC CASSQVSFLGHDYGYTF
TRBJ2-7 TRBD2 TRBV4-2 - TGTGCCAGCAGCCAAGGGACTAGGACCATCGAGCAGTACTTC CASSQGTRTIEQYF
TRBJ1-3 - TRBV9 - TGTGCCAGCAGCGAGGGATCTGGAAACACCATATATTTT CASSEGSGNTIYF
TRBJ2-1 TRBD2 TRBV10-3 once TGTGCCATCAGGGCTAGCGGGAGAAATCTCTACAATGAGCAGTTCTTC CAIRASGRNLYNEQFF
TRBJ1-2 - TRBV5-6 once TGTGCCAGCAGCCAAATTCAACGGGAAAACTATGGCTACACCTTC CASSQIQRENYGYTF
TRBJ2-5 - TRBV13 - TGTGCCAGCAGCTTACCCGGTGGAGGGGAGACCCAGTACTTC CASSLPGGGETQYF
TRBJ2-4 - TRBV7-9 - TGTGCCAGCAGCTCTCCTCGGGTAGCCAAAAACATTCAGTACTTC CASSSPRVAKNIQYF
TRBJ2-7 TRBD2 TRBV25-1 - TGTGCCAGCAGTGAATTAGGAGTAGCGGGAGGGGCCGAGCAGTACTTC CASSELGVAGGAEQYF
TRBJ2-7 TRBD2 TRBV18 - TGTGCCAGCTCACCACCCGCTAGCGGGGGAGACTTGTACTTC CASSPPASGGDLYF